The sample holds a few counts of the clone carrying this T cell receptor beta chain. Germline V gene sequence: CDR1 GTSNPN, CDR2 SVGIG (reference sequence). The CDR3 loop spans 15 amino acids. The germline V and J ends were trimmed by 0 bases and 4 bases, with 15 bases remaining between them. In the PCR, 60 Vbeta and 13 Jbeta primers were used. Generated by immunoSEQ multiplex PCR, the TCRdb table keeps only in-frame clones and is missing some. Here the sample spans around 140,000 clones, 78% being singletons. This sample is drawn from a study of cytomegalovirus exposure and HLA in healthy donors. The sequenced sample was PBMCs. The source is a young woman in good health and CMV-seronegative. The chain links TRBV30 to TRBJ2-5; D is perhaps TRBD1 (5 bases). The CDR3 nucleotides read TGTGCCTGGAGTGTACCTTTGCCAGGGCTAGAGACCCAGTACTTC. Residues: CAWSVPLPGLETQYF.